A selection of T cell receptor beta chains follows, all from one sample in a study of T cells in Graves' hyperthyroidism and ophthalmopathy. TCRdb re-called the multiplex PCR reads through MiXCR, storing one row per CDR3 protein. The data show some 740,000 distinct CDR3 sequences, around 15% seen once. The sample taken for sequencing was blood. All receptors come from a woman aged 18-35 years with Graves' hyperthyroidism. Both conserved end residues are part of each CDR3. Fields, in order: D gene, clone size, V gene, J gene, CDR3 protein, CDR3 DNA. A D gene is named only where the DNA matches it firmly. Only some rows state a clone size, as once, few, many or a class for expanded clones.

D gene: TRBD2; clone size: few; V gene: TRBV9; J gene: TRBJ2-1; CDR3 protein: CASSAGTSDTEQFF; CDR3 DNA: TGTGCCAGCAGCGCAGGGACTAGTGATACTGAGCAGTTCTTC
D gene: TRBD1; clone size: many; V gene: TRBV19; J gene: TRBJ1-2; CDR3 protein: CASTMTGKDGYTF; CDR3 DNA: TGTGCCAGTACCATGACAGGGAAGGATGGCTACACCTTC
D gene: TRBD2; clone size: -; V gene: TRBV7-2; J gene: TRBJ2-1; CDR3 protein: CASSHKRRLAGESSYNEQFF; CDR3 DNA: TGTGCCAGCAGCCACAAAAGGCGGCTAGCGGGGGAGAGCTCCTACAATGAGCAGTTCTTC
D gene: TRBD1; clone size: -; V gene: TRBV28; J gene: TRBJ1-6; CDR3 protein: CASSFGRPSDREINSPLHF; CDR3 DNA: TGTGCCAGCAGTTTTGGGCGTCCCTCTGACAGGGAAATTAATTCACCCCTCCACTTT
D gene: -; clone size: few; V gene: TRBV5-1; J gene: TRBJ1-3; CDR3 protein: CASSLGRSDGGNTIYF; CDR3 DNA: TGCGCCAGCAGCTTGGGGCGCAGCGATGGTGGAAACACCATATATTTT
D gene: TRBD1; clone size: few; V gene: TRBV10-3; J gene: TRBJ2-5; CDR3 protein: CAISEPDRLGETQYF; CDR3 DNA: TGTGCCATCAGTGAACCGGACAGGTTGGGAGAGACCCAGTACTTC
D gene: -; clone size: -; V gene: TRBV27; J gene: TRBJ1-4; CDR3 protein: CASSPQPGLVLFF; CDR3 DNA: TGTGCCAGCAGTCCGCAACCGGGACTAGTGTTGTTTTTT
D gene: TRBD1; clone size: few; V gene: TRBV18; J gene: TRBJ2-7; CDR3 protein: CASSHGTANTYEQYF; CDR3 DNA: TGTGCCAGCTCACACGGGACAGCAAATACCTACGAGCAGTACTTC
D gene: -; clone size: once; V gene: TRBV19; J gene: TRBJ2-1; CDR3 protein: CASRLDQGGSYNEQFF; CDR3 DNA: TGTGCCAGTAGGCTAGACCAGGGGGGCTCCTACAATGAGCAGTTCTTC
D gene: -; clone size: many; V gene: TRBV20-1; J gene: TRBJ2-5; CDR3 protein: CSARGPIETQYF; CDR3 DNA: TGCAGTGCTAGGGGGCCGATAGAGACCCAGTACTTC
D gene: -; clone size: -; V gene: TRBV30; J gene: TRBJ2-2; CDR3 protein: CAWSVISGELFF; CDR3 DNA: TGTGCCTGGAGTGTTATTTCCGGGGAGCTGTTTTTT
D gene: -; clone size: few; V gene: TRBV20-1; J gene: TRBJ2-3; CDR3 protein: CSAAGSADTQYF; CDR3 DNA: TGCAGTGCCGCCGGGAGTGCAGATACGCAGTATTTT
D gene: -; clone size: -; V gene: TRBV6-2/TRBV6-3; J gene: TRBJ2-1; CDR3 protein: CASTGRGHFYNEQFF; CDR3 DNA: TGTGCCAGCACCGGGCGGGGGCACTTTTACAATGAGCAGTTCTTC
D gene: -; clone size: -; V gene: TRBV7-2; J gene: TRBJ2-7; CDR3 protein: CASSLGYRVVYEQYF; CDR3 DNA: TGTGCCAGCAGCTTAGGATACAGGGTGGTCTACGAGCAGTACTTC
D gene: -; clone size: -; V gene: TRBV18; J gene: TRBJ2-1; CDR3 protein: CASSLLEGQNEQFF; CDR3 DNA: TGTGCCAGCTCGCTACTTGAAGGGCAAAATGAGCAGTTCTTC
D gene: -; clone size: many; V gene: TRBV6-1; J gene: TRBJ2-2; CDR3 protein: CASSWINTGELFF; CDR3 DNA: TGTGCCAGCAGTTGGATAAACACCGGGGAGCTGTTTTTT
D gene: TRBD2; clone size: -; V gene: TRBV6-1; J gene: TRBJ2-1; CDR3 protein: CASSKLGLAGQSSYNEQFF; CDR3 DNA: TGTGCCAGCAGTAAACTCGGGCTAGCGGGACAGAGCTCCTACAATGAGCAGTTCTTC
D gene: TRBD2; clone size: many; V gene: TRBV28; J gene: TRBJ2-1; CDR3 protein: CASSVSGRFYNEQFF; CDR3 DNA: TGTGCCAGCAGTGTTAGCGGGAGATTCTACAATGAGCAGTTCTTC
D gene: -; clone size: -; V gene: TRBV6-2/TRBV6-3; J gene: TRBJ1-5; CDR3 protein: CASSYAGDNQPQHF; CDR3 DNA: TGTGCCAGCAGTTACGCGGGGGACAATCAGCCCCAGCATTTT
D gene: -; clone size: many; V gene: TRBV28; J gene: TRBJ2-3; CDR3 protein: CASSSIDTQYF; CDR3 DNA: TGTGCCAGCAGTTCCATAGATACGCAGTATTTT
D gene: -; clone size: many; V gene: TRBV19; J gene: TRBJ1-1; CDR3 protein: CASSIGGGGPEAFF; CDR3 DNA: TGTGCCAGTAGTATAGGTGGAGGAGGACCTGAAGCTTTCTTT
D gene: -; clone size: many; V gene: TRBV2; J gene: TRBJ2-1; CDR3 protein: CASSEEIGVGEQFF; CDR3 DNA: TGTGCCAGCAGTGAAGAGATAGGGGTCGGTGAGCAGTTCTTC
D gene: TRBD2; clone size: -; V gene: TRBV6-1; J gene: TRBJ2-3; CDR3 protein: CANTLAGAGTDTQYF; CDR3 DNA: TGTGCCAACACGTTAGCGGGAGCAGGCACAGATACGCAGTATTTT
D gene: -; clone size: few; V gene: TRBV2; J gene: TRBJ1-3; CDR3 protein: CASSRRTPSSGNTIYF; CDR3 DNA: TGTGCCAGCAGCCGAAGGACACCTTCCTCTGGAAACACCATATATTTT
D gene: -; clone size: few; V gene: TRBV18; J gene: TRBJ1-4; CDR3 protein: CASSPVGFEKLFF; CDR3 DNA: TGTGCCAGCTCACCGGTAGGATTTGAAAAACTGTTTTTT
D gene: -; clone size: many; V gene: TRBV3-1; J gene: TRBJ1-1; CDR3 protein: CASSGTKVGTEAFF; CDR3 DNA: TGTGCCAGCAGCGGAACCAAGGTCGGCACTGAAGCTTTCTTT
D gene: TRBD2; clone size: few; V gene: TRBV27; J gene: TRBJ2-1; CDR3 protein: CASSSGTTAVDEQFF; CDR3 DNA: TGTGCCAGCAGTTCCGGGACTACGGCGGTCGATGAGCAGTTCTTC
D gene: TRBD1; clone size: few; V gene: TRBV5-6; J gene: TRBJ1-3; CDR3 protein: CASSTDRTGSGNTIYF; CDR3 DNA: TGTGCCAGCAGCACGGACAGGACGGGCTCTGGAAACACCATATATTTT
D gene: -; clone size: many; V gene: TRBV12-3/TRBV12-4; J gene: TRBJ2-3; CDR3 protein: CASVTGGSLDTQYF; CDR3 DNA: TGTGCCAGCGTTACTGGGGGGAGCCTAGATACGCAGTATTTT
D gene: TRBD2; clone size: many; V gene: TRBV11-3; J gene: TRBJ2-2; CDR3 protein: CASSLGTRVGELFF; CDR3 DNA: TGTGCCAGCAGCCTGGGGACTAGGGTCGGGGAGCTGTTTTTT
D gene: -; clone size: -; V gene: TRBV6-1; J gene: TRBJ1-1; CDR3 protein: CASNTGITEAFF; CDR3 DNA: TGTGCCAGCAATACAGGTATCACTGAAGCTTTCTTT
D gene: TRBD1; clone size: few; V gene: TRBV7-9; J gene: TRBJ1-2; CDR3 protein: CASSLYGVQGVFYGYTF; CDR3 DNA: TGTGCCAGCAGCTTGTATGGCGTGCAGGGGGTGTTCTATGGCTACACCTTC
D gene: -; clone size: -; V gene: TRBV19; J gene: TRBJ2-3; CDR3 protein: CASSNLERFYTDTQYF; CDR3 DNA: TGTGCCAGTAGTAACCTTGAGAGATTCTACACAGATACGCAGTATTTT
D gene: -; clone size: many; V gene: TRBV7-9; J gene: TRBJ2-7; CDR3 protein: CASSDAWAYEQYF; CDR3 DNA: TGTGCCAGCAGCGATGCTTGGGCCTACGAGCAGTACTTC
D gene: TRBD2; clone size: once; V gene: TRBV19; J gene: TRBJ2-2; CDR3 protein: CASSKPGLAGSNTGELFF; CDR3 DNA: TGTGCCAGTAGTAAGCCCGGACTAGCGGGATCAAACACCGGGGAGCTGTTTTTT
D gene: -; clone size: many; V gene: TRBV7-2; J gene: TRBJ2-7; CDR3 protein: CASSLRGTLAFYEQYF; CDR3 DNA: TGTGCCAGCAGCCTACGGGGGACCCTAGCATTCTACGAGCAGTACTTC
D gene: TRBD1; clone size: -; V gene: TRBV15; J gene: TRBJ1-4; CDR3 protein: CATSTPGQGARDEKLFF; CDR3 DNA: TGTGCCACCAGCACTCCGGGACAGGGGGCGCGAGATGAAAAACTGTTTTTT
D gene: -; clone size: many; V gene: TRBV12-3/TRBV12-4; J gene: TRBJ1-1; CDR3 protein: CASSLLFDRFEAFF; CDR3 DNA: TGTGCCAGCAGTTTGCTGTTCGACAGATTTGAAGCTTTCTTT
D gene: TRBD1; clone size: many; V gene: TRBV9; J gene: TRBJ2-7; CDR3 protein: CASSVRGGTGSDEQYF; CDR3 DNA: TGTGCCAGCAGCGTAAGAGGGGGGACAGGGAGCGACGAGCAGTACTTC
D gene: -; clone size: many; V gene: TRBV15; J gene: TRBJ1-1; CDR3 protein: CATSRRGGTNTEAFF; CDR3 DNA: TGTGCCACCAGCAGGCGCGGGGGCACGAACACTGAAGCTTTCTTT
D gene: -; clone size: -; V gene: TRBV10-2; J gene: TRBJ2-1; CDR3 protein: CASCPSSYNEQFF; CDR3 DNA: TGCGCCAGCTGCCCCAGCTCCTACAATGAGCAGTTCTTC
D gene: -; clone size: few; V gene: TRBV20-1; J gene: TRBJ1-4; CDR3 protein: CSARDIAGGRLANEKLFF; CDR3 DNA: TGCAGTGCTAGAGATATCGCAGGCGGGAGGTTGGCTAATGAAAAACTGTTTTTT
D gene: -; clone size: many; V gene: TRBV7-2; J gene: TRBJ2-1; CDR3 protein: CASSPYIYNKQFF; CDR3 DNA: TGTGCCAGCAGCCCGTACATATACAATAAGCAGTTCTTC
D gene: -; clone size: -; V gene: TRBV12-3/TRBV12-4; J gene: TRBJ2-2; CDR3 protein: CASSFGTTGELFF; CDR3 DNA: TGTGCCAGCAGTTTTGGGACCACCGGGGAGCTGTTTTTT
D gene: -; clone size: many; V gene: TRBV7-2; J gene: TRBJ1-1; CDR3 protein: CATADRTEAFF; CDR3 DNA: TGTGCCACGGCAGATCGGACTGAAGCTTTCTTT